What follows are 11 T cell receptor beta chains derived from one specimen sequenced in a study of blood T cell repertoires in COVID-19. Sequencing used immunoSEQ multiplex PCR; TCRdb keeps in-frame clones, though not all of them. The sample comprises about 220,000 clones, 65% to 90% of which are singletons, and 2.4% rests with the top ten. The sequenced sample was peripheral blood. These receptors originate from a woman aged 70-85 years with COVID-19, enrolled during active disease.

The genes are TRBV11-2 and TRBJ1-2, with 8 bases that match TRBD1. Germline values: CDR1 SGHAT, CDR2 FQNNGV. Trimming at V came to 6 bases and at J to 0 bases, leaving 6 bases not matched to a gene. The CDR3 is 15 residues long. The CDR3 protein is CASREDRVPNYGYTF. CDR3 nucleotide sequence: TGTGCCAGCAGAGAGGACAGGGTTCCTAACTATGGCTACACCTTC.

This clone was recorded only once. The chain recombines TRBV6-2 or TRBV6-3 with TRBJ2-7, with 7 bases that match TRBD2. The CDR3 extends over 15 amino acids. Trimming at V came to 2 bases and at J to 4 bases, leaving 8 bases not matched to a gene. Per germline, CDR1 MNHEY and CDR2 SVGEGT. In DNA form, the CDR3 reads TGTGCCAGCAGTTACGGGGACTACCGACGTTACGAGCAGTACTTC. It yields the protein CASSYGDYRRYEQYF.

This clone was seen only once. The rearrangement joins TRBV7-2 to TRBJ2-2, with 9 bases that match TRBD1. CDR3 length: 14 residues. Trimming took 7 bases from V and 8 from J; bases not matched to a gene: 8. The germline gives CDR1 SGHTA, CDR2 FQGNSA. DNA of the CDR3: TGTGCCAGCACGGACAGGGGTGGGAGAGGGGAGCTGTTTTTT. Protein sequence: CASTDRGGRGELFF.

The table lists this clone with a count of one. CDR3 sequence: CASSQSRTQYNEQFF. The CDR3 DNA reads TGTGCCAGCAGCCAATCCCGGACTCAGTACAATGAGCAGTTCTTC. The V gene is TRBV3-1 (or the pseudogene TRBV3-2), the J gene TRBJ2-1; D is perhaps TRBD2 (5 bases). The CDR3 is 15 amino acids. Germline assignment: CDR1 LGHDT and CDR2 YNNKEL (reference sequence). V shed 2 bases and J shed 4 bases, with 12 bases lying between them.

This rearrangement joins TRBV7-2 to TRBJ2-1, with D perhaps matching TRBD1 (6 bases). V was pared by 0 bases and J by 5 bases, with 8 bases between. Germline V gene data show CDR1 as SGHTA and CDR2 as FQGNSA. This CDR3 region has 14 residues. CDR3 DNA sequence: TGTGCCAGCAGCTTAGCGGGGGACAACAATGAGCAGTTCTTC. It yields the protein CASSLAGDNNEQFF.

The CDR3 region is CASSQDSSHKRSNEKLFF. The CDR3 region has the DNA TGCGCCAGCAGCCAAGATAGTAGTCACAAGCGGTCTAATGAAAAACTGTTTTTT. The chain carries TRBV4-3 and TRBJ1-4; D remains ambiguous. The germline CDR1 and CDR2 sequences are LGHNA and YSLEER. The CDR3 is 18 residues long. V lost 0 bases to trimming and J lost 3 bases, with 17 bases between them.

This clone was seen a handful of times. The gene calls are TRBV7-8 and TRBJ1-2, with D possibly matching TRBD1 (6 bases). V lost 0 bases to trimming and J lost 2 bases, with 16 bases between them. This CDR3 spans 17 amino acids. CDR1 is SGHVS and CDR2 is FQNEAQ in the germline V gene. CDR3 region: CASSLAGEGEWNYGYTF. In DNA form, the CDR3 reads TGTGCCAGCAGCTTAGCCGGGGAGGGGGAGTGGAACTATGGCTACACCTTC.

V gene TRBV2 combines with J gene TRBJ2-7, with D possibly matching TRBD2 (6 bases). CDR3 length equals 11 residues. In germline, CDR1 is SNHLY, CDR2 FYNNEI. V was shortened by 1 base and J by 10 bases, with 8 bases between the two germline ends. CDR3 nucleotide sequence: TGTGCCAGCAGTGAAGGTGCGGGACAGTACTTC. Its protein product is CASSEGAGQYF.

The chain carries TRBV11-2 and TRBJ1-6; 7 nucleotides line up with TRBD1. The V and J ends lost 1 base and 9 bases, in that order; junction bases with no gene match: 6. CDR1 is SGHAT, CDR2 FQNNGV, per germline. CDR3 length: 15 amino acids. The CDR3 DNA follows: TGTGCCAGCAGCTTAGGACAGGGTGTTTTTTCACCCCTCCACTTT. Amino acid sequence: CASSLGQGVFSPLHF.

CDR3 region: CATSRDRTSAQNIQYF. Written as DNA, the CDR3 is TGTGCCACCAGCAGAGACCGAACTAGCGCCCAAAACATTCAGTACTTC. The chain uses TRBV15 and TRBJ2-4, with 7 bases lining up with TRBD2. Per the germline V gene, CDR1 is LNHNV and CDR2 is YYDKDF (reference sequence). This CDR3 contains 16 residues. V trimming: 0 bases; J trimming: 5 bases; junction bases outside the gene matches: 7.

The V and J genes are TRBV30 and TRBJ2-7, with D uncertain. The CDR3 loop spans 11 amino acids. With 2 bases removed from V and 3 bases from J, the gap between germline ends came to 5 bases. Germline CDR1 and CDR2: GTSNPN and SVGIG (reference sequence). Here the CDR3 reads CAWSSLYEQYF. CDR3 DNA sequence: TGTGCCTGGAGTTCCCTCTACGAGCAGTACTTC.